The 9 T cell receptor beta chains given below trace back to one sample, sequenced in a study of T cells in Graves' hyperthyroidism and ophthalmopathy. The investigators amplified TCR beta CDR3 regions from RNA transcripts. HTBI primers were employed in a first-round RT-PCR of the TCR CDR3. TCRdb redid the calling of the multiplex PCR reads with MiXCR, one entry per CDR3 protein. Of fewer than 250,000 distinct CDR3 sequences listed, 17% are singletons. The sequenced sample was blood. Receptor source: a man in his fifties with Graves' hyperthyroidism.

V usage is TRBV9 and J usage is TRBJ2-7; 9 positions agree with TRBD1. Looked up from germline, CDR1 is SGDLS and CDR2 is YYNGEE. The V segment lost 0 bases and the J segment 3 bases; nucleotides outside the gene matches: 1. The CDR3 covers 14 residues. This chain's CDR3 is CASSVETGGYEQYF. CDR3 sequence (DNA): TGTGCCAGCAGCGTAGAGACAGGGGGCTACGAGCAGTACTTC.

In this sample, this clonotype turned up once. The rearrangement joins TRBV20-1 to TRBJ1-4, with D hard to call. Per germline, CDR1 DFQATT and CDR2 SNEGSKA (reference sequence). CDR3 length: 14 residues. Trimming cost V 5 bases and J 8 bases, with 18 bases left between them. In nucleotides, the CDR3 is TGCAGTGCTGCTGGTGGGGTGATTTTGGAAAAACTGTTTTTT. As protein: CSAAGGVILEKLFF.

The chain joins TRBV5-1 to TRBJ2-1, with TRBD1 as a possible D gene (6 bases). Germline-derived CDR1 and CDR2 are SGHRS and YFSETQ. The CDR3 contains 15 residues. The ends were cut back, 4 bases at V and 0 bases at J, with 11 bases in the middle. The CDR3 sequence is CASSQGSSSYNEQFF. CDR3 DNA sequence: TGCGCCAGCAGCCAGGGGTCCAGCTCCTACAATGAGCAGTTCTTC.

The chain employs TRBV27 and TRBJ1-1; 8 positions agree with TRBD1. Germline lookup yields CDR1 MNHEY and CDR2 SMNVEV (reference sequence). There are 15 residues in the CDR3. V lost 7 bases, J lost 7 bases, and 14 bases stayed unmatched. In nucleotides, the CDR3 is TGTGCCAGCACCCCGACCCAGGGGGCCACCTTTGAAGCTTTCTTT. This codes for CASTPTQGATFEAFF.

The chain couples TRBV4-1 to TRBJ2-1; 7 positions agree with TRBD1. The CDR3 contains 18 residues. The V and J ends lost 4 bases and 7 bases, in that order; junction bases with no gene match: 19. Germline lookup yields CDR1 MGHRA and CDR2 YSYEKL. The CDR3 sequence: CASSRDFGARGLGNEQFF. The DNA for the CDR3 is TGCGCCAGCAGCCGAGATTTTGGGGCCAGGGGGTTAGGAAATGAGCAGTTCTTC.

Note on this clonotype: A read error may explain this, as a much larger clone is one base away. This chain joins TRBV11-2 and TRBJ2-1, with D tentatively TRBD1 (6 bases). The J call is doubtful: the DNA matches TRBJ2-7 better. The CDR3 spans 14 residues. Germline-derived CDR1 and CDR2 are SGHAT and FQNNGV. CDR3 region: CASSSLGTYNEQYF. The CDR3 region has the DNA TGTGCCAGCAGCTCACTAGGGACATACAATGAGCAGTACTTC.

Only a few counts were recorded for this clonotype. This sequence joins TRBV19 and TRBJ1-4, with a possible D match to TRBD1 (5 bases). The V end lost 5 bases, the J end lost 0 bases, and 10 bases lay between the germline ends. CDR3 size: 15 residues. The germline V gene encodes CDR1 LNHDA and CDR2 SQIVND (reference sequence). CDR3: CASSAGTATNEKLFF. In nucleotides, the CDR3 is TGTGCCAGTAGTGCCGGGACGGCAACTAATGAAAAACTGTTTTTT. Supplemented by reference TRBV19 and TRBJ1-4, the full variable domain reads DGGITQSPKYLFRKEGQNVTLSCEQNLNHDAMYWYRQDPGQGLRLIYYSQIVNDFQKGDIAEGYSVSREKKESFPLTVTSAQKNPTAFYLCASSAGTATNEKLFFGSGTQLSVL.

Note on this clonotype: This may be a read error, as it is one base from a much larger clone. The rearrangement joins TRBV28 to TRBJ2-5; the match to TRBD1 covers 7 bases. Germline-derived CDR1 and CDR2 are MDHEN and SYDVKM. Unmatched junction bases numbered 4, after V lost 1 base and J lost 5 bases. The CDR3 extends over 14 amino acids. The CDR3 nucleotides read TGTGCCAGCAGTTTATTGGGACAGAGCGAGACCCAGTACTTC. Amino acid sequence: CASSLLGQSETQYF.

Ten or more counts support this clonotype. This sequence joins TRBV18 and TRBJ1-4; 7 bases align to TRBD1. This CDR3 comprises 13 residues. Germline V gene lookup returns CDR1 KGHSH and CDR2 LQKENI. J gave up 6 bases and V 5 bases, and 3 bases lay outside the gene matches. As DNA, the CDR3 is TGTGCCAGCTCAGCCCAGGGGGATGAAAAACTGTTTTTT. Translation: CASSAQGDEKLFF.